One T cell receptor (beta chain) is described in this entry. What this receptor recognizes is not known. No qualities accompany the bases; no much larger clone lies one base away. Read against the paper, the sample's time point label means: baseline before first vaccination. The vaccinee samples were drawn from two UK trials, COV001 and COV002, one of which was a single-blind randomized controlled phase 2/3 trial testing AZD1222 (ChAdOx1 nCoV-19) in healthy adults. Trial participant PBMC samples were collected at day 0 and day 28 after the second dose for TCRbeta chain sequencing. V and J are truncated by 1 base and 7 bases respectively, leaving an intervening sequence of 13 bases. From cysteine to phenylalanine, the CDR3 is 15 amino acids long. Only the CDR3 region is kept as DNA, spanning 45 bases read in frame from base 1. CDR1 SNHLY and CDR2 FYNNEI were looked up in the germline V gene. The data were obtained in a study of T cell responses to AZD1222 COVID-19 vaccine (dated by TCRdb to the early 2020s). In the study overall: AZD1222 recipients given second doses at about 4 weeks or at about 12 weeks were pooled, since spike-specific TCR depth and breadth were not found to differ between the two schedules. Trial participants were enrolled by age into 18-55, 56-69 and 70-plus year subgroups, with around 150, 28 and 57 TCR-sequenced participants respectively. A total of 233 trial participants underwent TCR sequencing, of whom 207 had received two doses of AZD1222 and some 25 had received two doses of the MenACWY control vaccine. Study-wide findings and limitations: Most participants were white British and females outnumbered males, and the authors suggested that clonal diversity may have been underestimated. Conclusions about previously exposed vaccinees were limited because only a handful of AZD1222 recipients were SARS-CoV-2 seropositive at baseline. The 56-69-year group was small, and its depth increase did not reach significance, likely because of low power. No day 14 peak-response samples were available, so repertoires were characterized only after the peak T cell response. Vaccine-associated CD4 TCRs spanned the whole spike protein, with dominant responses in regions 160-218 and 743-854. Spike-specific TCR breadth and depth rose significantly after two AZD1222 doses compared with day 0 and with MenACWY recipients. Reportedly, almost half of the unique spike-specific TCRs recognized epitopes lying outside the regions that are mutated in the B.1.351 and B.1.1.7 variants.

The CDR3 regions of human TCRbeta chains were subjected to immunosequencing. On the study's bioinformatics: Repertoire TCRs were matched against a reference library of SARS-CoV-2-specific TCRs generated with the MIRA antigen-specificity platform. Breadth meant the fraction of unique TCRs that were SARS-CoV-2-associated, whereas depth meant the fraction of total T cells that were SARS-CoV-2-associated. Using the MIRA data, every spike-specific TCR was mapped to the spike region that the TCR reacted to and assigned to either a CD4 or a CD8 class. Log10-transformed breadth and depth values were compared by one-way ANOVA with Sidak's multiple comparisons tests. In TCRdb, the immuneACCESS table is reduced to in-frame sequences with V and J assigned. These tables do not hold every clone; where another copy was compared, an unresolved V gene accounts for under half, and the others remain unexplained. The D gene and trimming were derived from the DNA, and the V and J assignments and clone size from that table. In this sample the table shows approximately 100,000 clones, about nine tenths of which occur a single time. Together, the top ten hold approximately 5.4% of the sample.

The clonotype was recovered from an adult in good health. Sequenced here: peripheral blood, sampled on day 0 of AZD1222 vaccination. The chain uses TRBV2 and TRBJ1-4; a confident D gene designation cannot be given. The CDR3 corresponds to CASSEEASVGEKLFF. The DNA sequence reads TGTGCCAGCAGTGAAGAGGCCAGCGTAGGTGAAAAACTGTTTTTT. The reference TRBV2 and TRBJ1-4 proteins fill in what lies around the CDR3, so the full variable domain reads EPEVTQTPSHQVTQMGQEVILRCVPISNHLYFYWYRQILGQKVEFLVSFYNNEISEKSEIFDDQFSVERPDGSNFTLKIRSTKLEDSAMYFCASSEEASVGEKLFFGSGTQLSVL.